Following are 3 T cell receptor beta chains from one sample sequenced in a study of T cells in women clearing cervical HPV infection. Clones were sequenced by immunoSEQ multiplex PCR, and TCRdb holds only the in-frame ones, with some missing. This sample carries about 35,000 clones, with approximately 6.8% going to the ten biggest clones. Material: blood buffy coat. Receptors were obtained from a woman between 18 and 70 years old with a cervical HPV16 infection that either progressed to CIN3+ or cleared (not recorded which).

The CDR3 bases that were read are TGCAGCGCCCACATGAACACTGAA. Its translation: CSAHMNTE. The whole CDR3 sequence reads CSAHMNTEAFF. V is TRBV29-1 and J is TRBJ1-1; D unclear. With the read ending 3 residues before the CDR3 end, the germline J gene is used to fill in that end. Germline CDR1 is SQVTM and CDR2 is ANQGSEA. This CDR3 comprises 11 residues. The V end was cut by 7 bases, the J end by 0 bases, with 6 bases between.

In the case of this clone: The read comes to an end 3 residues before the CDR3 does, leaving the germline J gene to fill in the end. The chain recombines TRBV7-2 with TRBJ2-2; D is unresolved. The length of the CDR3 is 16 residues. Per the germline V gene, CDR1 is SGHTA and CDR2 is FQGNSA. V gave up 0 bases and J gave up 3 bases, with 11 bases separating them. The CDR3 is CASSLALISYTGELFF. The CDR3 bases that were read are TGTGCCAGCAGCTTAGCGCTAATAAGCTACACCGGGGAG.

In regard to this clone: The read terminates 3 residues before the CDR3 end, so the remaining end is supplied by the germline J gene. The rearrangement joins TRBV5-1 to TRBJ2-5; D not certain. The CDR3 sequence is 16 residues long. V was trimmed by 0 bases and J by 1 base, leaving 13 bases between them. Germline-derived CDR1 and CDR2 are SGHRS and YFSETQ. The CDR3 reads CASSLDFLHSQETQYF. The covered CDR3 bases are TGCGCCAGCAGCTTGGATTTCCTACACAGCCAAGAGACC.